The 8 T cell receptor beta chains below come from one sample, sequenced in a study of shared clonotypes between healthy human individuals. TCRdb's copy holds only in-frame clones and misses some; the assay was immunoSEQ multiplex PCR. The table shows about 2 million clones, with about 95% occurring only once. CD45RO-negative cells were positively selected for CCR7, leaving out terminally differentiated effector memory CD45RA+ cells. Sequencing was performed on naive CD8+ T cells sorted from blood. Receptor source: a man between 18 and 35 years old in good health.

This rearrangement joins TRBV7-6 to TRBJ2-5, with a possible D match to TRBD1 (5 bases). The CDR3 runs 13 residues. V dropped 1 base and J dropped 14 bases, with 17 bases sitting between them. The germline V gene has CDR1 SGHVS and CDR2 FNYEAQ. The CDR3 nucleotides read TGTGCCAGCAGCTTAGAACCGTCACAGGCTAAATACTTC. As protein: CASSLEPSQAKYF.

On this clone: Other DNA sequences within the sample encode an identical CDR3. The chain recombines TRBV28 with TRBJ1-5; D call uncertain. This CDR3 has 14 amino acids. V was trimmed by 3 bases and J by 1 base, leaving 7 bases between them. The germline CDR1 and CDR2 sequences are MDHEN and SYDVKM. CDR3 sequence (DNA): TGTGCCAGCAGTTTCCGACAAAGCAATCAGCCCCAGCATTTT. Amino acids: CASSFRQSNQPQHF.

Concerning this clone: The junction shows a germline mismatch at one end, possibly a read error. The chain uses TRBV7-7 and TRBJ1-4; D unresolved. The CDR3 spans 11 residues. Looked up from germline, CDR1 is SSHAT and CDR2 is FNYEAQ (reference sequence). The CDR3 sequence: CASSLGLKLFF. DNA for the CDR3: TGTGCTAGCAGCTTGGGTCTGAAACTGTTTTTT.

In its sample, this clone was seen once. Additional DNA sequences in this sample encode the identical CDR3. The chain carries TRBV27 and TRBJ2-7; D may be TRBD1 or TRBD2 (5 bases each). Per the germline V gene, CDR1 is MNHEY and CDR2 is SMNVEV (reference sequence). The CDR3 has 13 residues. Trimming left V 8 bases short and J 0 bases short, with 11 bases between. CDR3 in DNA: TGTGCCAGCCGTCCGGGACCCTCCTACGAGCAGTACTTC. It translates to CASRPGPSYEQYF.

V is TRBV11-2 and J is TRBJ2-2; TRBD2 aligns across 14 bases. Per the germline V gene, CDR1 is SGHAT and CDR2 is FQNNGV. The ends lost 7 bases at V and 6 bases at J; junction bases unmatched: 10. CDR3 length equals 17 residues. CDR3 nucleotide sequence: TGTGCCAGCACACCGGGACTAGCGGGAGTGTACGCCGGGGAGCTGTTTTTT. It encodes CASTPGLAGVYAGELFF.

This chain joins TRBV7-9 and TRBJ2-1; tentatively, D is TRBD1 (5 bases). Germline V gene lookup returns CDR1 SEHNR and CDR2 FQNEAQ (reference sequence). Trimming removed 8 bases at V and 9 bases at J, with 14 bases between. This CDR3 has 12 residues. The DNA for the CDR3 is TGTGCCAGCGGGGCTGCTGCCATTGAGCAGTTCTTC. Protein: CASGAAAIEQFF.

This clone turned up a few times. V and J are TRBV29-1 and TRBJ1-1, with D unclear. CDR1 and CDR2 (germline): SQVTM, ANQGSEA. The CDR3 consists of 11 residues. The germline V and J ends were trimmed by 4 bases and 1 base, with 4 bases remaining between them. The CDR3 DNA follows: TGCAGCGTTGGCAGGAACACTGAAGCTTTCTTT. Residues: CSVGRNTEAFF.

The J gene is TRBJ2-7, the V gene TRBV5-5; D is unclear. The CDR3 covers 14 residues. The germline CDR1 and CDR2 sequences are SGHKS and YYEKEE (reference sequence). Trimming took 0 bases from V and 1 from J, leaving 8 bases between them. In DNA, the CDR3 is TGTGCCAGCAGCTTGGCAGTTTCTTCCTACGAGCAGTACTTC. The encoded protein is CASSLAVSSYEQYF. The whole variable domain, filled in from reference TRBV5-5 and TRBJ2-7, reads DAGVTQSPTHLIKTRGQQVTLRCSPISGHKSVSWYQQVLGQGPQFIFQYYEKEERGRGNFPDRFSARQFPNYSSELNVNALLLGDSALYLCASSLAVSSYEQYFGPGTRLTVT.